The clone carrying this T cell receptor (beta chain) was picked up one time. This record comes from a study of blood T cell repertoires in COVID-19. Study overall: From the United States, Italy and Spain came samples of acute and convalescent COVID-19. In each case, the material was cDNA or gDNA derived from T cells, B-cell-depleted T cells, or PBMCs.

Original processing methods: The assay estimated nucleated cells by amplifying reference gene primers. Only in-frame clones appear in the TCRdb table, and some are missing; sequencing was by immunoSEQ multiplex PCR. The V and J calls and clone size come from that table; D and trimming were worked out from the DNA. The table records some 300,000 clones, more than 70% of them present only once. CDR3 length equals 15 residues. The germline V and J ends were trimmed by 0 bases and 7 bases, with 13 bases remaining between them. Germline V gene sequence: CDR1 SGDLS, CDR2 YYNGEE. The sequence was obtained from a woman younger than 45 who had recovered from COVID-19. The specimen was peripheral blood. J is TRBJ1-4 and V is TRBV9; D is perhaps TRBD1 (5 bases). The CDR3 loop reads CASSVEGLSSEKLFF. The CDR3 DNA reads TGTGCCAGCAGCGTAGAGGGGTTATCTAGTGAAAAACTGTTTTTT.